This note documents a single T cell receptor beta chain sequence. This entry belongs to a study of blood T cell repertoires in COVID-19. Study at large: Italy, Spain and the United States were the sources of the convalescent and acute COVID-19 samples. The analysed material was cDNA or gDNA that came from T cells, B-cell-depleted T cells, or PBMCs.

As processed by the authors: Quantification of nucleated cells was approximated via reference gene primer amplification. Sequenced by immunoSEQ multiplex PCR; TCRdb stores in-frame clones only, minus some. V, J and clone size are taken as reported in that table, and D and trimming were inferred from the DNA itself. The sample holds 150,000 to 200,000 clones, 75% to 90% seen once. This CDR3 has 11 amino acids. CDR1 DFQATT and CDR2 SNEGSKA come from the germline V gene (reference sequence). The ends were cut back, 5 bases at V and 6 bases at J, with 11 bases in the middle. This chain joins TRBV20-1 and TRBJ2-7, with a weak D call TRBD2 (6 bases). Sequenced material: peripheral blood. This receptor was obtained from a man in his 70s with active or convalescent COVID-19. CDR3 amino acids: CSAGGSSEQYF. CDR3 sequence (DNA): TGCAGTGCTGGAGGGTCTAGCGAGCAGTACTTC.